This T cell receptor beta chain appears in the sequencing data of a study of shared clonotypes between healthy human individuals. Naive CD8 cells lacked CD45RO and underwent positive selection for CCR7, leaving out terminally differentiated effector memory CD45RA+ cells. J lost 4 bases, V lost 0 bases, and 3 bases had no gene match. The germline V gene encodes CDR1 SGHNT and CDR2 YYREEE (reference sequence). CDR3 length equals 14 residues. Profiling relied on immunoSEQ multiplex PCR, and the TCRdb table lists in-frame clones only, not all of them. The table lists about 600,000 clones, about 95% of them singletons, with about 0.11% in the top ten.

The chain links TRBV5-4 to TRBJ1-2, with 7 bases aligning to TRBD1. The source is a woman aged 25 to 39 in good health. The sequenced sample was naive CD8+ T cells sorted from blood. For the CDR3, the DNA is TGTGCCAGCAGCTTGGAGACAGGGCCCTATGGCTACACCTTC. Translated, it gives CASSLETGPYGYTF.